This T cell receptor (beta chain) is drawn from a study of regulatory T cells in long-lasting Graves disease. Arm-PCR of CDR3 regions with iRepertoire HTBI primers generated TCR beta libraries. MiXCR was run by TCRdb on the multiplex PCR reads, yielding one entry per CDR3 protein. The sample has roughly 430,000 distinct CDR3 sequences; over 15% are singletons. Study-wide points: Patients with persistent Graves' had lower TCR diversity than newly diagnosed patients. New patients shared about 880 public clonotypes, fewer than the approximately 2,500 shared by persistent patients.

Unmatched junction bases numbered 9, after V lost 4 bases and J lost 8 bases. Germline-derived CDR1 and CDR2 are MNHEY and SMNVEV (reference sequence). The CDR3 runs to 15 residues. This sample's time point: newly diagnosed GD, antithyroid drugs for less than 3 months. PBMCs provided the RNA from which the TCR library was made. This clonotype was seen at least ten times. Its antigen is unknown. These sequences were also reported in another study, on T cells in Graves' hyperthyroidism and ophthalmopathy. That work adds: Patients aged 18 to 65 had newly diagnosed hyperthyroidism that had lasted under 2 months.

This chain joins TRBV27 and TRBJ1-2; TRBD1 matches at 11 bases. This clonotype originated in a woman aged 25-40 years with Graves disease. Source: peripheral blood mononuclear cells (PBMCs), taken at new diagnosis, from a patient treated with antithyroid drugs. CDR3 sequence reads: CASSSPDRGREGYTF. The DNA for the CDR3 is TGTGCCAGCAGTTCCCCGGACAGGGGGCGAGAGGGCTACACCTTC.